This T cell receptor beta chain was retrieved from a study of T cell responses to AZD1222 COVID-19 vaccine. The data were produced by immunoSEQ multiplex PCR, yet TCRdb's version contains in-frame clones alone and is incomplete. The data show some 150,000 clones, around 86% seen once. In regard to this clone: Its specificity is not known.

Findings and limits, study-wide: Rises in breadth and depth of Spike-specific TCRs came after two AZD1222 doses. Females outnumbered males among donors, who were mostly white British; clonal diversity was possibly underestimated. In all cases, repertoires were sampled only after the peak T cell response.

The starting material was peripheral blood, obtained 28 days after the second AZD1222 dose. This receptor was taken from an adult who received the AZD1222 COVID-19 vaccine.

CDR3 loop: CASSRTLAGIYEQYF. The CDR3 DNA follows: TGTGCCAGCAGTCGTACACTAGCGGGTATCTACGAGCAGTACTTC. The rearrangement uses TRBV5-6 and TRBJ2-7, with TRBD2 matching 9 bases. J was trimmed by 3 bases and V by 5 bases; bases with no gene match: 9. The CDR3 is 15 residues long. Germline CDR1 and CDR2: SGHDT and YYEEEE.